This T cell receptor beta chain was documented in a study of human CD4 T cells and Enterobacteriaceae (dated by TCRdb to about 2020). Details on this clone: Its antigen target is currently unknown. No clone much larger than this one lies a single base away; base qualities are absent.

The ex vivo total memory CD4+ samples were sequenced at deep level, which gave a detection sensitivity of one cell in 200,000. The QIAamp DNA Micro Kit was used to extract genomic DNA from cell pellets, and spectrophotometry was used to check the DNA quantity and purity. Amplification of TCR Vbeta CDR3 regions was performed with the immunoSEQ multiplex PCR assay. Sequencing of amplicons was performed on the Illumina HiSeq platform. The retrieved sequences were 87 nucleotides in length and included the CDR3 region. In the source study's methods: Each unique productive TCR Vbeta nucleotide sequence counted as a clonotype and was quantified by productive template frequency from ImmunoSEQ Analyzer V3.0. A threshold at the top 5th percentile of each frequency-ranked repertoire was used to define expanded clonotypes. The R package fossil was used to compute repertoire overlap as Chao-Jaccard, and the R package MASS was used to visualize the overlap by nonmetric multidimensional scaling. This immuneACCESS table, as held by TCRdb, lists in-frame sequences with V and J called but not all clones. Of the missing ones, under half trace to an unresolved V gene in checked studies; the others have no known cause. V, J and clone size reflect that table, while D and trimming were determined from the DNA. This sample holds about 25,000 clones; roughly 80% were observed only once. Roughly 0.96% of the sample goes to the ten largest clones.

The investigation overall reported the following: Compared with specific clonotypes, broadly cross-reactive clonotypes seemed more expanded ex vivo, with about 55% of the 19 and about 60% of the roughly 35 falling in the top 5%. The reactivity of ex vivo clonotypes was inferred solely through the matching of nucleotide sequences to CFSE-low cultures from the same donors.

Memory CD4+ T cells, defined as all CD4+ cells except CD45RA+CCR7+CD95- naive cells, were FACS-sorted on a FACSAria III to over 95% purity. Blood from healthy donors came from blood donation centers in Switzerland. Total CD4+ T cells and monocytes were enriched by positive selection with CD4 and CD14 magnetic microbeads. CD8+, CD14+, CD16+, CD56+, CD19+ and CD25-bright cells were excluded before sorting. In a couple of blood donors, total memory CD4+ T cells were sequenced directly ex vivo to assess in vivo expansion of bacteria-reactive clonotypes. Peripheral blood mononuclear cells were isolated from donor blood using Ficoll-Paque Plus. Material for sequencing was memory CD4+ T cells from blood. The cell subset or site label corresponds to: total memory CD4 T cells sorted directly ex vivo, unstimulated. The TCR originated in a human donor in good health.

CDR3 protein: CASSLEANYEQYF. The nucleotide sequence reads as follows: TGCGCCAGCAGCTTGGAGGCAAACTACGAGCAGTACTTC. This sequence uses TRBV5-1 and TRBJ2-7; the D gene remains uncertain. CDR3 length: 13 amino acids, cysteine to phenylalanine. Only the CDR3 DNA is retained, 39 bases long and in frame from the first base. CDR1 and CDR2 were assigned from the germline V gene as SGHRS and YFSETQ. V lost 0 bases and J lost 3 bases; the stretch between them is 7 bases long.